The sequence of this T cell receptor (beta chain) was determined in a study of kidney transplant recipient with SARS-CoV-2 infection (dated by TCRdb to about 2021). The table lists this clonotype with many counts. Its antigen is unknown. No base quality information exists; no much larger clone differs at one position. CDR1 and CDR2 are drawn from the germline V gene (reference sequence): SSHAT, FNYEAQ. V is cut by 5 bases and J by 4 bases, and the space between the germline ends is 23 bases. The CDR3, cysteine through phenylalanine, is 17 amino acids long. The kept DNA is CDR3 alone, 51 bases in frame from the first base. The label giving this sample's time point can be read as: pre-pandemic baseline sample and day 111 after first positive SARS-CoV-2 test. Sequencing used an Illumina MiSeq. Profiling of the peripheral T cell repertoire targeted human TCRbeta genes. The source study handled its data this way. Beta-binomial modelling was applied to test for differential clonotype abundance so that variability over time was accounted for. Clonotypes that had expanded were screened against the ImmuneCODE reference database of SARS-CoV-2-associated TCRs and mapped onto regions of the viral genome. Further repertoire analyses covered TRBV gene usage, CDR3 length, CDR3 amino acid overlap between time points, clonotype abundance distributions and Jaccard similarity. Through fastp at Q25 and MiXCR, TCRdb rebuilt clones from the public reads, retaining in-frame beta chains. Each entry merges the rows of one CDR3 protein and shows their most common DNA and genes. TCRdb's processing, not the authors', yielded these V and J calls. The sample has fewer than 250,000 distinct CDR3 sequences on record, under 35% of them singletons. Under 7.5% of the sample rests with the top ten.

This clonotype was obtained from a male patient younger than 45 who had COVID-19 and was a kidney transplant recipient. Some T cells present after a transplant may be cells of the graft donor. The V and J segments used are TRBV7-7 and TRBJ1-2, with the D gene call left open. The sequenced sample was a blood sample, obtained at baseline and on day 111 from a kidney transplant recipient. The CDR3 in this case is CASSGSPKCRKTYGYTF. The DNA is TGTGCCAGCAGCGGGAGTCCTAAGTGCCGAAAGACCTATGGCTACACCTTC.